This is a list of T cell receptor beta chains from one sample in a study of patients and donors after allogeneic stem cell transplantation. TCRdb reprocessed the RT-PCR reads with MiXCR, giving one entry per CDR3 protein. The data contain hundreds of thousands of distinct CDR3 sequences, roughly 13% of them seen just once; the ten biggest clones take up around a tenth. Material for sequencing was blood, either unsorted or a sorted T cell fraction (not recorded which). These receptors were obtained from a human donor who was either an allogeneic HSCT recipient or a stem cell or donor lymphocyte infusion donor (not recorded which). It is not recorded whose cells these are; they may come from a transplant donor. The CDR3 runs from the conserved cysteine through the conserved F or W. D genes are given only for firm matches. A clone size is listed for some rows: how often the clone was seen (once, few, many), or a class if it is expanded.

j_call clone_size d_call v_call cdr3_nt cdr3_aa
TRBJ2-7 few NA TRBV5-1 TGCGCCAGCAGCTTGGCAGAAGTCATCGGGGTTGAGCGGAAAGGTTCCTACGAGCAGTACTTC CASSLAEVIGVERKGSYEQYF
TRBJ2-7 few NA TRBV5-6 TGTGCCAGCAGGAACTCCTACCAGTGGGCCAATCTCGAGCAGTACTTC CASRNSYQWANLEQYF
TRBJ2-4 NA NA TRBV20-1 TGCAGTGCCACCGACAGCCCAGCCAAAAACATTCAGTACTTC CSATDSPAKNIQYF
TRBJ2-1 few NA TRBV19 TGTGCCAGTAGTATAGGTATAGGGGTGGTGAATGAGCAGTTCTTC CASSIGIGVVNEQFF
TRBJ2-1 NA NA TRBV6-1 TGTGCCAGCGGTCCTATGTACGATGAGCAGTTCTTC CASGPMYDEQFF
TRBJ2-1 many NA TRBV7-9 TGTGCCAGCAGCTTAGGTAGCGGAGTTAGCAATGAGCAGTTCTTC CASSLGSGVSNEQFF
TRBJ2-7 few NA TRBV3-1 TGTGCCAGCAGCCAAGATCGGGGGCGGGCCTACGAGCAGTACTTC CASSQDRGRAYEQYF
TRBJ2-1 many NA TRBV12-3/TRBV12-4 TGTGCCAGCAGTTTAAGGTCGGGCGGAAACAATGAGCAGTTCTTC CASSLRSGGNNEQFF
TRBJ2-5 NA NA TRBV20-1 TGCAGTGCTAGAGATACAGGGCAAGAGACCCAGTACTTC CSARDTGQETQYF
TRBJ1-1 many NA TRBV20-1 TGCAGTGCTAGTCGTTTTGAAGCTTTCTTT CSASRFEAFF
TRBJ2-3 NA NA TRBV7-3 TGTGCCAGCAGCCCCGACACTCGGGATACGCAGTATTTT CASSPDTRDTQYF
TRBJ2-1 NA NA TRBV7-2 TGTGCCAGCAGCTTAAAACCGCCATTAGGGGAGCAGTTCTTC CASSLKPPLGEQFF
TRBJ2-3 NA TRBD1 TRBV30 TGTGCCTGGAACAGGGGGGAGGCAGATACGCAGTATTTT CAWNRGEADTQYF
TRBJ1-1 NA NA TRBV30 TGTGCCTGGAGTAGGGACGGGAACACTGAAGCTTTCTTT CAWSRDGNTEAFF
TRBJ1-3 NA NA TRBV12-3/TRBV12-4 TGTGCCAGCAGTCCCGCACTCGGCGGGCGGTACACCATATATTTT CASSPALGGRYTIYF